This TCR beta chain was documented in a study of T-cell reconstitution after alpha-beta-depleted transplantation in children. Unique molecular identifiers were incorporated during preparation of the TCRbeta library. MiXCR was run by TCRdb on the PCR reads, yielding one entry per CDR3 protein. Of 400,000 to 500,000 distinct CDR3 sequences in the sample, approximately 11% were seen once. V was pared by 7 bases and J by 10 bases, with 16 bases between. This CDR3 is 11 amino acids long. CDR1 SQVTM and CDR2 ANQGSEA come from the germline V gene. About this clonotype itself: A much larger clone differs by one base, so this may be a read error.

The sequencing here drew on PBMCs from the stem cell graft donor, taken from the stem cell graft. This TCR derives from a human donor who donated a stem cell graft to a child with acute myeloid leukemia. The rearrangement uses TRBV29-1 and TRBJ1-1, with no clear D. The CDR3 protein is CSGRFGSAAFF. The CDR3 DNA follows: TGCAGCGGACGGTTTGGATCTGCAGCTTTCTTT. The variable domain in full, completed from reference TRBV29-1 and TRBJ1-1, reads SAVISQKPSRDICQRGTSLTIQCQVDSQVTMMFWYRQQPGQSLTLIATANQGSEATYESGFVIDKFPISRPNLTFSTLTVSNMSPEDSSIYLCSGRFGSAAFFGQGTRLTVV.